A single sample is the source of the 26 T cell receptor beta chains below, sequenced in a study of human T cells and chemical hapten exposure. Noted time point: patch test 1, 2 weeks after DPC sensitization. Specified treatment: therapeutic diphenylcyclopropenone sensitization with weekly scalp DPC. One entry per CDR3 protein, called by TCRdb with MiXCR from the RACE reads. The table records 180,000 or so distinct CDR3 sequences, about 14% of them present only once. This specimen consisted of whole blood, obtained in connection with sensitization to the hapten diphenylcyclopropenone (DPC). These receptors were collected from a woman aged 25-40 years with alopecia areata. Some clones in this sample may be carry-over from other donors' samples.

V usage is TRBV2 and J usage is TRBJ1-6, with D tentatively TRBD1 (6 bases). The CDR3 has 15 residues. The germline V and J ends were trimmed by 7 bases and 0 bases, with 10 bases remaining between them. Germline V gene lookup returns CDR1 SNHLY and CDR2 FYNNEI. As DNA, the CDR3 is TGTGCCAGCAATGCGGACAGCTCCTATAATTCACCCCTCCACTTT. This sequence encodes CASNADSSYNSPLHF.

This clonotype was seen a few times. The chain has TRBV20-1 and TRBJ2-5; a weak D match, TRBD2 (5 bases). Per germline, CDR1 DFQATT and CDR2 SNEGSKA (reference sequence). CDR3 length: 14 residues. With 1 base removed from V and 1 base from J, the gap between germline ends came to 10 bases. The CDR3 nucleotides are TGCAGTGCTAGAGTACGAGGGCTCCAAGAGACCCAGTACTTC. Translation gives CSARVRGLQETQYF.

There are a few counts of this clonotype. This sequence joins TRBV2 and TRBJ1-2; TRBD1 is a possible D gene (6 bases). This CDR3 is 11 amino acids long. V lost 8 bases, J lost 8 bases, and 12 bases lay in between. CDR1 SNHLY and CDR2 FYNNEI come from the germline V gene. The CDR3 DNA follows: TGTGCCAGCCGCGGCAGGGGCGGCTACACCTTC. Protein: CASRGRGGYTF.

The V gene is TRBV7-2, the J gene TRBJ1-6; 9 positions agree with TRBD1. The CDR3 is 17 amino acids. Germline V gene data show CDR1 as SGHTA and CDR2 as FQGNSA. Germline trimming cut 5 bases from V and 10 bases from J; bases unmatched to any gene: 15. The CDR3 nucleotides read TGTGCCAGCAGCCCAGGGACAGGGAAGGGGCTGGGGTCACCCCTCCACTTT. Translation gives CASSPGTGKGLGSPLHF.

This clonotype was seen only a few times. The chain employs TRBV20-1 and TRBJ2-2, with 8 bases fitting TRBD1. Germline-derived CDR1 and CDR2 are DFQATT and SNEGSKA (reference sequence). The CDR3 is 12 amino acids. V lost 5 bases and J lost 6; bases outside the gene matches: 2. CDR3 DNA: TGCAGTGCTGACAGGGGTCCCGGGGAGCTGTTTTTT. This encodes CSADRGPGELFF.

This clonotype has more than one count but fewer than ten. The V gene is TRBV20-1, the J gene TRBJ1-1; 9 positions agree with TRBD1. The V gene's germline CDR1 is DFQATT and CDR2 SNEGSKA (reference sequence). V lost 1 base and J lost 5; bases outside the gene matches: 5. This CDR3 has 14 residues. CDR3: CSARANRGLTEAFF. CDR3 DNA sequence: TGCAGTGCTAGAGCCAACAGGGGGCTAACTGAAGCTTTCTTT.

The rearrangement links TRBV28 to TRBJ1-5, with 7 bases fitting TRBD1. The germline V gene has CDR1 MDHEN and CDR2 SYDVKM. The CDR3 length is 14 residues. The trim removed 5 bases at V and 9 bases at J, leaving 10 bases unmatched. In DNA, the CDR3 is TGTGCCAGCAGTGGAACAGGGGTACAGGTGCCCCAGCATTTT. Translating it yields CASSGTGVQVPQHF.

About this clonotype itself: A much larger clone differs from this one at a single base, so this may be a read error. CDR3 sequence: CASSVGEFKSPLHF. The CDR3 coding sequence is TGTGCCAGCAGCGTTGGGGAATTCAAATCACCCCTCCACTTT. The chain has TRBV9 and TRBJ1-6; D not resolved. The CDR3 runs 14 residues. The V gene lost 2 bases and the J gene lost 10 bases, with 13 bases spanning the gap. Germline CDR1 SGDLS, CDR2 YYNGEE.

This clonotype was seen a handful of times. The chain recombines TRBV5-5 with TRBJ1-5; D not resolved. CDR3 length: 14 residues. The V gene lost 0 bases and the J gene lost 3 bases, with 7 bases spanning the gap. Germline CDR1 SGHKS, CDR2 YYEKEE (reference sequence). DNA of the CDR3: TGTGCCAGCAGCTTGGTAGGAGACAATCAGCCCCAGCATTTT. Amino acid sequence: CASSLVGDNQPQHF.

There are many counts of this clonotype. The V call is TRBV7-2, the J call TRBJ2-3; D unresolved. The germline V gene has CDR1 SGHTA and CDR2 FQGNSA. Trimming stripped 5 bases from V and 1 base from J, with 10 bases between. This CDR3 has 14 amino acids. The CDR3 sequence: CASSTQSGTDTQYF. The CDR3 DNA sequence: TGTGCCAGCAGCACTCAATCGGGCACAGATACGCAGTATTTT.

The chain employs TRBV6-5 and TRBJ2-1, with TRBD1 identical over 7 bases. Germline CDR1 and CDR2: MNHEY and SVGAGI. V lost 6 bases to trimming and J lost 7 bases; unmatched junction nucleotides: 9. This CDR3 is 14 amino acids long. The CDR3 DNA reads TGTGCCAGCAGATCAGGGGGAATCGGGAATGAGCAGTTCTTC. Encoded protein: CASRSGGIGNEQFF.

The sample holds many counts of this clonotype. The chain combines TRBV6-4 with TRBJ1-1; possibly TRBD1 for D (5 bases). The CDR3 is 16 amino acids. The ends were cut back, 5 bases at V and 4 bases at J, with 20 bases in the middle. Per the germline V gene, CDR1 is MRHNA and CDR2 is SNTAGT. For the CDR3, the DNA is TGTGCCAGCAGTCCCTCAGGAGGGGTGGGGGTCACTGAAGCTTTCTTT. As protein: CASSPSGGVGVTEAFF.

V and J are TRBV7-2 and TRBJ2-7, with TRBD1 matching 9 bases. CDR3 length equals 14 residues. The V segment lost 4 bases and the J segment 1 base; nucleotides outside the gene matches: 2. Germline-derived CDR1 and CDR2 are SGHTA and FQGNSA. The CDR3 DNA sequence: TGTGCCAGCAGCTCGGACAGGGGTTCCTACGAGCAGTACTTC. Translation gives CASSSDRGSYEQYF.

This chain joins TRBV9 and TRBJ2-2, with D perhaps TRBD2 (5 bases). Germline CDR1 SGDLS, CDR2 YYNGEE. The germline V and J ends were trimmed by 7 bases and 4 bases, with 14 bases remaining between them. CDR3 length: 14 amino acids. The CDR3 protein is CASRDTKTTGELFF. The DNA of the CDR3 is TGTGCCAGCCGGGATACTAAAACCACCGGGGAGCTGTTTTTT.

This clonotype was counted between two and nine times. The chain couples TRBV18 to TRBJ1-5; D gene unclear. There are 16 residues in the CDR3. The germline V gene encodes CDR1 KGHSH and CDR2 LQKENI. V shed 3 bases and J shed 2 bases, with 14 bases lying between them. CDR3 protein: CASSPLELVGNQPQHF. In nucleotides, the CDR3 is TGTGCCAGCTCACCCCTCGAATTAGTCGGCAATCAGCCCCAGCATTTT.

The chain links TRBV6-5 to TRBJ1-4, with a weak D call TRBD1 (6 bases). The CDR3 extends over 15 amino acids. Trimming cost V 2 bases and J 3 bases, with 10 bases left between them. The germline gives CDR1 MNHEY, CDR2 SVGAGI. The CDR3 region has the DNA TGTGCCAGCAGTTACGCAGGGGCGGCTAATGAAAAACTGTTTTTT. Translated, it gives CASSYAGAANEKLFF.

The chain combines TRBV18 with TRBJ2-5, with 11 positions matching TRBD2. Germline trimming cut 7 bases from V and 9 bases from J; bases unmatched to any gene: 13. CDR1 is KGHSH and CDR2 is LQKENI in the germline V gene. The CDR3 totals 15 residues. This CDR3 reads CASFPSGRTMTSQYF. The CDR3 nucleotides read TGTGCCAGCTTCCCTAGCGGGAGGACTATGACGTCCCAGTACTTC. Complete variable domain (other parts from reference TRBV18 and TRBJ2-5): NAGVMQNPRHLVRRRGQEARLRCSPMKGHSHVYWYRQLPEEGLKFMVYLQKENIIDESGMPKERFSAEFPKEGPSILRIQQVVRGDSAAYFCASFPSGRTMTSQYFGPGTRLLVL.

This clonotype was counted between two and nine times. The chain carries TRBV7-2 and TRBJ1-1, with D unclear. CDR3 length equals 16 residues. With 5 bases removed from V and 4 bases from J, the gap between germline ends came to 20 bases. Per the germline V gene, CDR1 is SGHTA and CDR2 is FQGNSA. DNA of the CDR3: TGTGCCAGCAGCCGCAGCCCGGCAGCCTTGGTCACTGAAGCTTTCTTT. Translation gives CASSRSPAALVTEAFF.

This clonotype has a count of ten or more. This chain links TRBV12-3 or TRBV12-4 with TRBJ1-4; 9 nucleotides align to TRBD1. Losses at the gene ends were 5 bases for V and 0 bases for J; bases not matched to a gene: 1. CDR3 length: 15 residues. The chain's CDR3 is CASSRTGATNEKLFF. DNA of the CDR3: TGTGCCAGCAGTCGGACAGGGGCAACTAATGAAAAACTGTTTTTT.

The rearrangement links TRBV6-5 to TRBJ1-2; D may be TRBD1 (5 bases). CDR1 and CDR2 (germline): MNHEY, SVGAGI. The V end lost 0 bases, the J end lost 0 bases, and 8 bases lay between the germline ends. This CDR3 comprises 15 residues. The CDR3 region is CASSYSTATNYGYTF. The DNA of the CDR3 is TGTGCCAGCAGTTACTCGACAGCCACTAACTATGGCTACACCTTC.

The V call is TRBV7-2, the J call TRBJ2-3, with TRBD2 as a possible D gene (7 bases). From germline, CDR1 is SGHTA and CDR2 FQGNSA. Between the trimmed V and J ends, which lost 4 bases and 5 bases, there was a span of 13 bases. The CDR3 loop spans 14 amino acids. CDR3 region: CASSWGAGQDTQYF. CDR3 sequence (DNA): TGTGCCAGCAGCTGGGGAGCGGGACAAGATACGCAGTATTTT.

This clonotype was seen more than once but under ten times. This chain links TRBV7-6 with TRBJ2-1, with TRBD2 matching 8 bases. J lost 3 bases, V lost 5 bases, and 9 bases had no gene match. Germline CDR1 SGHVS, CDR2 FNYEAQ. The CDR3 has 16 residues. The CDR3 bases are TGTGCCAGCAGCCGAAGAGCGGGGGTCGTCTACAATGAGCAGTTCTTC. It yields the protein CASSRRAGVVYNEQFF.

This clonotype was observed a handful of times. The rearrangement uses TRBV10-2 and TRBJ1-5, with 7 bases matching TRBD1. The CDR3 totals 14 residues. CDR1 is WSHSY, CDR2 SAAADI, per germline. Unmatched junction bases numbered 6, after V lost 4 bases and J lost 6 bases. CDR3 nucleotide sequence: TGCGCCAGCAGTGGAAACAGGGGTGTTCAGCCCCAGCATTTT. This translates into CASSGNRGVQPQHF.

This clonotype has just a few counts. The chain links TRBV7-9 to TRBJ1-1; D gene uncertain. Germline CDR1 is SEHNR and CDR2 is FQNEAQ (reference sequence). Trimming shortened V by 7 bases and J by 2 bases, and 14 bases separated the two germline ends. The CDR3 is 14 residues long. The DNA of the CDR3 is TGTGCCAGCACCCTGAGGGCGGGAAACACTGAAGCTTTCTTT. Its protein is CASTLRAGNTEAFF.

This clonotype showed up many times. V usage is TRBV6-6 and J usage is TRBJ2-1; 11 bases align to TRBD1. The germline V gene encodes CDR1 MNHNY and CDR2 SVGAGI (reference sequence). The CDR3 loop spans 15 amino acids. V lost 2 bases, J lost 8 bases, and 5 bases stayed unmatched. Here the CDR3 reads CASSYGGQGAYEQFF. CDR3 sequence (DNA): TGTGCCAGCAGTTACGGAGGACAGGGGGCCTATGAGCAGTTCTTC.

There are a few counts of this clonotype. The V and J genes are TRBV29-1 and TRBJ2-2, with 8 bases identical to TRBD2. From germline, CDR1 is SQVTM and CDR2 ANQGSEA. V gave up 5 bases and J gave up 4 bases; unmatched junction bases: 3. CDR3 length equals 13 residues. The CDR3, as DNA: TGCAGCGTTACTAGCGGAATCACCGGGGAGCTGTTTTTT. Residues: CSVTSGITGELFF.